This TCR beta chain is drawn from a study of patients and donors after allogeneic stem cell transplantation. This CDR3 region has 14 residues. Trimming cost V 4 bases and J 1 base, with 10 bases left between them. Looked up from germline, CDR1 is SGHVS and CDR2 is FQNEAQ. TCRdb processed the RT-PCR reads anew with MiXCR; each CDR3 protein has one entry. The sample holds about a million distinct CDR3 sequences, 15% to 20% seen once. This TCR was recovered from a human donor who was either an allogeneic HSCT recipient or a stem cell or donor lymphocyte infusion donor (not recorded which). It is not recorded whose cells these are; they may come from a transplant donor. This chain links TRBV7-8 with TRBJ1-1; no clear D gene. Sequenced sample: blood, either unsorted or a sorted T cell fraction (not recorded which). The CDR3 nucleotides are TGTGCCAGCAGCTCCAAGGATTGGAACACTGAAGCTTTCTTT. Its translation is CASSSKDWNTEAFF. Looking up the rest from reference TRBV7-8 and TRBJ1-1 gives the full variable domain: GAGVSQSPRYKVAKRGQDVALRCDPISGHVSLFWYQQALGQGPEFLTYFQNEAQLDKSGLPSDRFFAERPEGSVSTLKIQRTQQEDSAVYLCASSSKDWNTEAFFGQGTRLTVV.